This T cell receptor beta chain was observed in a study of cytomegalovirus exposure and HLA in healthy donors. Study-level information: The roughly 670 first-cohort repertoires shared a platform with the roughly 110 validation repertoires, as reported in a later analysis. The study, taken as a whole, reports: The TCR clusters that emerged in the first cohort tended, a later analysis found, to co-occur in the 120 or so validation repertoires.

CDR3 size: 15 residues. CDR1 is SEHNR, CDR2 FQNEAQ, per germline (reference sequence). The V end was cut by 4 bases, the J end by 0 bases, with 12 bases between. Only one count was recorded for this clone. What it binds is unknown. Assay: immunoSEQ multiplex PCR; the TCRdb copy retains only in-frame clones and omits some. This sample has some 43,000 clones, with about 90% found just once. This receptor was obtained from a man younger than 35 in good health and CMV-seronegative. Sequenced input: PBMCs. V usage is TRBV7-9 and J usage is TRBJ1-1; a possible D gene is TRBD1 (6 bases). CDR3 protein: CASSSLDRLNTEAFF. The CDR3 DNA follows: TGTGCCAGCAGCTCCCTGGACAGATTGAACACTGAAGCTTTCTTT.